This T cell receptor (beta chain) was sequenced for a study of blood T cell repertoires in COVID-19. Turning to the study itself: Donors in the United States, Italy and Spain gave samples during acute or convalescent COVID-19.

Per the original data handling: Amplified reference gene primers provided the basis for estimating nucleated cell counts. Clones were read by immunoSEQ multiplex PCR, and TCRdb kept only the in-frame ones, dropping some. Clone size and V and J calls were adopted from that table, with D and trimming inferred from the DNA. The repertoire consists of about 200,000 clones, with approximately 81% occurring once and the leading ten covering 4.9%. The V and J ends lost 0 bases and 2 bases respectively, with 11 bases between them. The germline V gene encodes CDR1 MNHEY and CDR2 SVGAGI. The CDR3 covers 16 residues.

The sample consisted of peripheral blood. This TCR was recovered from an elderly woman with acute or convalescent COVID-19. The chain combines TRBV6-5 with TRBJ1-3; D not certain. CDR3 residues: CASSYSLRGTGNTIYF. Written as DNA, the CDR3 is TGTGCCAGCAGTTACTCATTGCGGGGTACTGGAAACACCATATATTTT.